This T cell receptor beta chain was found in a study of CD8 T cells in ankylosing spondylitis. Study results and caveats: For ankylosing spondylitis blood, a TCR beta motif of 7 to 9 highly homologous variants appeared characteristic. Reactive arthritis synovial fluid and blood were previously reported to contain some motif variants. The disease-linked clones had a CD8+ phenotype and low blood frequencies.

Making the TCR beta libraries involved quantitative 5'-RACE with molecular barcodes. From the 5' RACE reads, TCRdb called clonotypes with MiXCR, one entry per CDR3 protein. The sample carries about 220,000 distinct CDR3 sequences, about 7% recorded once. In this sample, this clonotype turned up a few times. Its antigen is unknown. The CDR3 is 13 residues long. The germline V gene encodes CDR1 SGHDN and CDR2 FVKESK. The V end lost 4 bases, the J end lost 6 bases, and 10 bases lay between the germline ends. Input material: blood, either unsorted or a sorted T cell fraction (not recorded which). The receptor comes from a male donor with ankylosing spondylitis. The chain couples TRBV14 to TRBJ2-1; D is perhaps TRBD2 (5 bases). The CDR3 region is CASSPPLVNEQFF. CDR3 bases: TGTGCCAGCAGCCCTCCACTAGTCAATGAGCAGTTCTTC.